Included here is one T cell receptor beta chain sequence, with context. Antigen: not known. The data are from a study of cytomegalovirus exposure and HLA in healthy donors. Whole-study results and caveats: Segments of the TCR beta V type were, in most cases, productive about 90% or about 30% of the time in an earlier analysis. Listed as cytomegalovirus-associated were 164 TCR beta chains. Most TCR sequences were uncommon, yet certain public TCRs appeared in many donors.

PCR involved 60 Vbeta and 13 Jbeta primers. Measured with immunoSEQ multiplex PCR; TCRdb has only the in-frame clones, and not every one. Its clone listing holds 200,000 or so clones. Germline CDR1 is MGHRA and CDR2 is YSYEKL. Deletions cut 1 base from V and 5 bases from J, with 9 bases between. This CDR3 spans 14 amino acids. This clonotype was obtained from a boy between 5 and 17 years old in good health and CMV-seronegative. The chain combines TRBV4-1 with TRBJ2-1, with TRBD1 as a possible D gene (5 bases). Material for sequencing was PBMCs. The CDR3 region is CASSQGDSNNEQFF. Written as DNA, the CDR3 is TGCGCCAGCAGCCAAGGTGACAGCAACAATGAGCAGTTCTTC.